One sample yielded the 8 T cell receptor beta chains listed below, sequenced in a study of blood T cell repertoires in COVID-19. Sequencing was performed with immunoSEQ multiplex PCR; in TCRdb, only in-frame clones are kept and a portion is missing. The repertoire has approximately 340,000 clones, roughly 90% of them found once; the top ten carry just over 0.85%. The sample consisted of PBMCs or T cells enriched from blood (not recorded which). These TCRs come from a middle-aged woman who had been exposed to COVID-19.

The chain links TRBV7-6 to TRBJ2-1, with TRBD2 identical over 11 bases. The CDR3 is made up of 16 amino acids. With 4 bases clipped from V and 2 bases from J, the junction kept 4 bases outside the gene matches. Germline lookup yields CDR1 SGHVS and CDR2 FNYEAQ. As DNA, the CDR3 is TGTGCCAGCAGCTCCGGTAGCGGGGGGGCCTACAATGAGCAGTTCTTC. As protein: CASSSGSGGAYNEQFF.

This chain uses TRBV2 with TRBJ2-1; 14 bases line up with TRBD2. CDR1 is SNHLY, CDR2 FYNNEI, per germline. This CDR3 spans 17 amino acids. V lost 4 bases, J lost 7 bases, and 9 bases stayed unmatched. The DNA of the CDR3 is TGTGCCAGCAGTGGGGCCGGGACTAGCGGGAGATGGAATGAGCAGTTCTTC. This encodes CASSGAGTSGRWNEQFF.

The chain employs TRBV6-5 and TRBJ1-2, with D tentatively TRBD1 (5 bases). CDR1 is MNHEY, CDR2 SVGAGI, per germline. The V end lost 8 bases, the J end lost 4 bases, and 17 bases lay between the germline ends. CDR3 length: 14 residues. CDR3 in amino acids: CASRRKQVPYGYTF. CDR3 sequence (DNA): TGTGCCAGCCGACGCAAACAGGTCCCCTATGGCTACACCTTC.

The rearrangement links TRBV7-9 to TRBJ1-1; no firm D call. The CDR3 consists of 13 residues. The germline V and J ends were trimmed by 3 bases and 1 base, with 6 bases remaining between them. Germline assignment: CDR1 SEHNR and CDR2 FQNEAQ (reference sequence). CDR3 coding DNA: TGTGCCAGCAGCTTTACAGCGAACACTGAAGCTTTCTTT. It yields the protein CASSFTANTEAFF.

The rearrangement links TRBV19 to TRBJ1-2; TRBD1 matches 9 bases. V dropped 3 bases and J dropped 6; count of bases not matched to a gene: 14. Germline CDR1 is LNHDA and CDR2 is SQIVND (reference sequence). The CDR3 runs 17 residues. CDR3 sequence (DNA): TGTGCCAGTAGTATTCGGAATTTTATGGACAGGGGTCATGGCTACACCTTC. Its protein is CASSIRNFMDRGHGYTF. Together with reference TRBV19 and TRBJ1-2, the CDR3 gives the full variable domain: DGGITQSPKYLFRKEGQNVTLSCEQNLNHDAMYWYRQDPGQGLRLIYYSQIVNDFQKGDIAEGYSVSREKKESFPLTVTSAQKNPTAFYLCASSIRNFMDRGHGYTFGSGTRLTVV.

CDR3 sequence: CASSSLDFYYGYTF. CDR3 nucleotides: TGTGCCAGCAGCTCACTGGACTTCTACTATGGCTACACCTTC. The chain recombines TRBV7-9 with TRBJ1-2; D is unclear. Germline-derived CDR1 and CDR2 are SEHNR and FQNEAQ (reference sequence). CDR3 length equals 14 residues. V was cut by 4 bases and J by 3 bases, with 12 bases left in between. Supplemented by reference TRBV7-9 and TRBJ1-2, the full variable domain reads DTGVSQNPRHKITKRGQNVTFRCDPISEHNRLYWYRQTLGQGPEFLTYFQNEAQLEKSRLLSDRFSAERPKGSFSTLEIQRTEQGDSAMYLCASSSLDFYYGYTFGSGTRLTVV.

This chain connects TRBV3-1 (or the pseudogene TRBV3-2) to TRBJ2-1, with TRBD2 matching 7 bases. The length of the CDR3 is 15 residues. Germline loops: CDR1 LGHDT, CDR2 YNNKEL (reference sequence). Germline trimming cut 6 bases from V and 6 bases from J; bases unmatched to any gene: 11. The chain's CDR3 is CASRLGGVGPNEQFF. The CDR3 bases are TGTGCCAGCAGACTGGGGGGGGTAGGCCCCAATGAGCAGTTCTTC.

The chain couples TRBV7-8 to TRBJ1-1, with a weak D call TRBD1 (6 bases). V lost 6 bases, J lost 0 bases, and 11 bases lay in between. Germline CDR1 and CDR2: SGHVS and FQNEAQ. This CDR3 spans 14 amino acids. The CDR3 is CASRLGQLNTEAFF. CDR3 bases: TGTGCCAGCAGACTTGGACAGTTGAACACTGAAGCTTTCTTT.